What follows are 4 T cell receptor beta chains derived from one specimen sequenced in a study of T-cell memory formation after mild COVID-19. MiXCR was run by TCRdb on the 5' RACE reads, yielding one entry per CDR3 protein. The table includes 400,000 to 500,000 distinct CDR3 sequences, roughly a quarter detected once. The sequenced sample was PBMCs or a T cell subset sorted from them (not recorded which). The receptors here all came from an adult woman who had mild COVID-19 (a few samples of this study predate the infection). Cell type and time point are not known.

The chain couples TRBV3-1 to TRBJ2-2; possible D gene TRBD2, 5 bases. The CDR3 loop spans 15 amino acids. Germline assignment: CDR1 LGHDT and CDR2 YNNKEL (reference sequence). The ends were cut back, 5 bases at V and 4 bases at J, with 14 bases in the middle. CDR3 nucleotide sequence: TGTGCCAGCAGCTCACACTCTACTAGCACCGGGGAGCTGTTTTTT. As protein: CASSSHSTSTGELFF.

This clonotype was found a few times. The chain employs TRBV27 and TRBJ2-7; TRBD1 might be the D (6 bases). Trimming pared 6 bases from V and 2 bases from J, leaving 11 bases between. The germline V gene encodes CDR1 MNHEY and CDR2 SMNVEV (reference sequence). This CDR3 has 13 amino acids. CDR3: CASRRTAAYEQYF. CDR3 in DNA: TGTGCCAGCAGGAGGACAGCTGCCTACGAGCAGTACTTC.

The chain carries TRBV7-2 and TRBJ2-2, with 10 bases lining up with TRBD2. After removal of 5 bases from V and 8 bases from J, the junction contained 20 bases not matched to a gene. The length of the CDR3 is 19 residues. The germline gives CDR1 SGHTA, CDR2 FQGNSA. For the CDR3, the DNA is TGTGCCAGCAGCACATATCGACCTTCTAGCGGGGGCAAACAGGGGGAGCTGTTTTTT. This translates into CASSTYRPSSGGKQGELFF.

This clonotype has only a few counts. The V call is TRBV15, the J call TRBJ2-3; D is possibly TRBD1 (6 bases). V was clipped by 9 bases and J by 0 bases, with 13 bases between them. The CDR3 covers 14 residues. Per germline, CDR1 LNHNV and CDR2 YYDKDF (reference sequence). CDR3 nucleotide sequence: TGTGCCACTATGAAGGACAGAAGCACAGATACGCAGTATTTT. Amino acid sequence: CATMKDRSTDTQYF.